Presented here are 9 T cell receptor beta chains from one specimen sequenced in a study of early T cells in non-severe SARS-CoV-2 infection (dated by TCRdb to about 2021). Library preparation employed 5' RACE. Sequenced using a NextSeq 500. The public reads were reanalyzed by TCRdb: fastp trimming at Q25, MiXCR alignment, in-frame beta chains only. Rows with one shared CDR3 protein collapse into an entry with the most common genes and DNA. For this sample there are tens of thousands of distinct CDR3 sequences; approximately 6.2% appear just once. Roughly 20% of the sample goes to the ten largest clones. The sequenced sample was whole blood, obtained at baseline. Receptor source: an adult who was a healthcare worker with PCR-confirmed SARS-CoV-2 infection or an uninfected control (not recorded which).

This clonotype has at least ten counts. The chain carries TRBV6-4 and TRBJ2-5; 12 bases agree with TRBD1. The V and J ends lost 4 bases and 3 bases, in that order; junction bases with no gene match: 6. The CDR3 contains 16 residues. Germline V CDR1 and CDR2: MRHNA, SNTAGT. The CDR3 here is CASSARDRGREETQYF. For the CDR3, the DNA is TGTGCCAGCAGTGCTCGGGACAGGGGGCGCGAAGAGACCCAGTACTTC.

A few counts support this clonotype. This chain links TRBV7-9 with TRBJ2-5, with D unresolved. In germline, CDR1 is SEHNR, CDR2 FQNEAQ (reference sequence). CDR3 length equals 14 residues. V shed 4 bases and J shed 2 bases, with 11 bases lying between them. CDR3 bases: TGTGCCAGCAGCTCGAGCCAAATTCAAGAGACCCAGTACTTC. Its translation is CASSSSQIQETQYF.

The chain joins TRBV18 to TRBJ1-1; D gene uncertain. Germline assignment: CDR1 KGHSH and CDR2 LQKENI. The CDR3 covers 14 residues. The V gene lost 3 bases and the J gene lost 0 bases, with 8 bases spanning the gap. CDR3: CASSPEHLNTEAFF. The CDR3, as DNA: TGTGCCAGCTCACCGGAACATTTGAACACTGAAGCTTTCTTT.

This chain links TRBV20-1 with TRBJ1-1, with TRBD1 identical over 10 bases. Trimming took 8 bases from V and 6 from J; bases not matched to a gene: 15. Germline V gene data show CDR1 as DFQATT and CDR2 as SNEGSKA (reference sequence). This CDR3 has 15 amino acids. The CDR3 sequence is CSPRDRGGLAAEAFF. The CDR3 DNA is TGCAGTCCACGGGACAGGGGAGGTTTGGCCGCTGAAGCTTTCTTT.

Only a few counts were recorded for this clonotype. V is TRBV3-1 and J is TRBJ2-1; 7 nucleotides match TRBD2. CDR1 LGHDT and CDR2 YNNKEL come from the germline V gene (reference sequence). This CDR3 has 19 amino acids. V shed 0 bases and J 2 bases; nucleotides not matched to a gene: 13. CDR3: CASSQEGTGREPPYNEQFF. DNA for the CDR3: TGTGCCAGCAGCCAAGAGGGGACGGGGCGGGAGCCCCCCTACAATGAGCAGTTCTTC.

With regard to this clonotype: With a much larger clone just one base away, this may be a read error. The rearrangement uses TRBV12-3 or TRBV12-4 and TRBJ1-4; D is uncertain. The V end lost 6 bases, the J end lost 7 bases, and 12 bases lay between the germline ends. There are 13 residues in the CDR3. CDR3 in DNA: TGTGCCAGCAGACTGAGGGATGGTGAAAAACTGTTTTTT. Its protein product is CASRLRDGEKLFF.

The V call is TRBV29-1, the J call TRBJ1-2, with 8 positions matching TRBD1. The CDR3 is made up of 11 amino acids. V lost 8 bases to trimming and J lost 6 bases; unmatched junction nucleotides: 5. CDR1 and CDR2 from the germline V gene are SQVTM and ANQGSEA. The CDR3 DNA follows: TGCAGCCTCCAACAGGGGGATGGCTACACCTTC. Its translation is CSLQQGDGYTF.

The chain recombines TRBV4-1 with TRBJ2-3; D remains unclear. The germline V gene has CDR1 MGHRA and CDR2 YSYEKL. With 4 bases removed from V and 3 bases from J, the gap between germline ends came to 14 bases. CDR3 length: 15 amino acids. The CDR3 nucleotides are TGCGCCAGCAGCCCTGAATGGGGTATAACAGATACGCAGTATTTT. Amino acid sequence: CASSPEWGITDTQYF.

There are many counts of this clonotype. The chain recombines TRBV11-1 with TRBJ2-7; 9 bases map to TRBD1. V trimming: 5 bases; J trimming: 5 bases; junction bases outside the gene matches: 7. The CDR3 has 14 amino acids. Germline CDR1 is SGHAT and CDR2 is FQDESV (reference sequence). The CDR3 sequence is CASSKQGARNEQYF. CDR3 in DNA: TGTGCCAGCAGCAAACAGGGGGCGCGTAACGAGCAGTACTTC.